The clone carrying this TCR beta chain was recorded once. It is unclear where the CDR3 begins or ends on the DNA, so no DNA is shown, and the CDR3 is as TCRdb lists it. The repertoire was sequenced with immunoSEQ multiplex PCR; TCRdb's copy has only in-frame clones and lacks some. The sample includes 200,000 or so clones, about 90% seen only once; the top ten take 1.5% to 2%. The data were obtained in a study of blood T cell repertoires in COVID-19. The CDR3 has 15 amino acids, counting both end residues. Germline CDR1 MDHEN, CDR2 SYDVKM. V is TRBV28 and J is TRBJ2-2; the DNA was not used to check the table's D call, TRBD1. The sequence was obtained from a man aged 35 to 55 with active or convalescent COVID-19. Sequenced sample: peripheral blood. The CDR3 sequence: CASSRDRFGAGELFF.